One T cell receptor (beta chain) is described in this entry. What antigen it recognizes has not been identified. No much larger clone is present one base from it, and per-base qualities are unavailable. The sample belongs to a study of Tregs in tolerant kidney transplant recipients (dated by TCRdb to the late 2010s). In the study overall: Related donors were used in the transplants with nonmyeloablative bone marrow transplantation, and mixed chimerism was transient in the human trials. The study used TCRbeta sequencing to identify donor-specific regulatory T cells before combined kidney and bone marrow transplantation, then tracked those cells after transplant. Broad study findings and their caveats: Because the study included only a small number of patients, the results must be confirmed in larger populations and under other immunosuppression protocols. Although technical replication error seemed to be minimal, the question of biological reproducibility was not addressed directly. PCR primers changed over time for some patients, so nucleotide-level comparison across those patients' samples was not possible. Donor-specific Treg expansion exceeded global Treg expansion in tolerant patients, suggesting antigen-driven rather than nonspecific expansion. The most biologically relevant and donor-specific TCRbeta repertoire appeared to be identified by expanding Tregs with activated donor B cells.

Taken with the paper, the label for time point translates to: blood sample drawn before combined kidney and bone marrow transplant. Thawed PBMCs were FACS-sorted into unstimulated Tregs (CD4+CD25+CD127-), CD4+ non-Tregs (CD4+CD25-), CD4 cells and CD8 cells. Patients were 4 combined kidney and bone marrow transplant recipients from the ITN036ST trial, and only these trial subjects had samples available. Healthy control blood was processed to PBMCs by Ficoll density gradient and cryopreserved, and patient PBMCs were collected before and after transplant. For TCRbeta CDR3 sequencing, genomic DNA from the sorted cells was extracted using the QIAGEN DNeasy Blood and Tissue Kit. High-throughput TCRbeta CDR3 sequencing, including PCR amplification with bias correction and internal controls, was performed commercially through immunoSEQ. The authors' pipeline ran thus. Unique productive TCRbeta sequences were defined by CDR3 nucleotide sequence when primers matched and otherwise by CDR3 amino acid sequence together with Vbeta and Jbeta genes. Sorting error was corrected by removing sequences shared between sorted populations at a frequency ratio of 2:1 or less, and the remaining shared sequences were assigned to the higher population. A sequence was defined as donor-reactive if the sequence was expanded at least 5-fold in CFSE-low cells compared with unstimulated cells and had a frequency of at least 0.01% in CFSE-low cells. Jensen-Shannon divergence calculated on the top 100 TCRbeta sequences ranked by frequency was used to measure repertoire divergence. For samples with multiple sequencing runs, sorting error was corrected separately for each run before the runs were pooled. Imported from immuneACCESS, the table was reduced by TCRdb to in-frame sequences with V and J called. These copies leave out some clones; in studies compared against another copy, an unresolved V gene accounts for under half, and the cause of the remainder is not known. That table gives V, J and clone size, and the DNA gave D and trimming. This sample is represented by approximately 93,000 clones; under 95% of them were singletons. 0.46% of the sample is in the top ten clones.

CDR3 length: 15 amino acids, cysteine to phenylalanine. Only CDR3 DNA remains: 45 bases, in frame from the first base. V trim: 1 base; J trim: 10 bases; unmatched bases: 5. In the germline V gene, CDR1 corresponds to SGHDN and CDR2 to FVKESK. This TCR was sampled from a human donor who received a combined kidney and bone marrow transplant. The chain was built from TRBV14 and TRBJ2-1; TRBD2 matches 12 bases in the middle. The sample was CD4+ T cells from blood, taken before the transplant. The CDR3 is CASSQVSSGRAEQFF. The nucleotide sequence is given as TGTGCCAGCAGCCAAGTATCTAGCGGGAGGGCCGAGCAGTTCTTC. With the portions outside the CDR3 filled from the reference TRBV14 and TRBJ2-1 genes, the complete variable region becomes EAGVTQFPSHSVIEKGQTVTLRCDPISGHDNLYWYRRVMGKEIKFLLHFVKESKQDESGMPNNRFLAERTGGTYSTLKVQPAELEDSGVYFCASSQVSSGRAEQFFGPGTRLTVL.